This T cell receptor (beta chain) derives from a study of T-cell reconstitution after alpha-beta-depleted transplantation in children (dated by TCRdb to 2016 to 2017). Study-level background: The study quantitatively tracked T-cell immune reconstitution after TCRalphabeta/CD19-depleted allogeneic hematopoietic cell transplantation in children using TCR repertoire profiling. The investigation overall reported the following: Apparently early alphabetaT-cell count recovery about two months after transplant reportedly relied on only several hundred rapidly expanded clones derived from non-depleted graft cells. Over the following months the frequencies of hyperexpanded clones went down, and after one year T-cell counts and TCRbeta diversity were mostly credited to newly produced T cells. In some patients, the high TCRbeta diversity seen at day 60 was put down to recipient T cells and intrathymic progenitors that had survived conditioning.

What the treatment or condition label conveys for this sample: allogeneic hematopoietic cell transplantation with graft depleted of TCRalphabeta T cells and CD19 B cells. TCRalphabeta/CD19-depleted allogeneic hematopoietic cell grafts were given to the transplant recipients, all of whom were children. Based on the germline V gene, the CDR1 and CDR2 sequences are SGHTA and FQGNSA. Measured from the cysteine to the phenylalanine, the CDR3 is 16 residues long. Left in the record is the CDR3 DNA by itself, 48 bases read in frame from the first base. Here V drops 1 base and J drops 0 bases, and the junction holds 2 bases not matched to any gene. A word on this clonotype: Its antigen is still unknown. Per-nucleotide qualities are absent, and no much larger clonotype sits a single base away.

Library preparation was by PCR. The sequencer was an Illumina HiSeq 2500. To normalize quantification of the TCRbeta repertoire, the TCR libraries were built with molecular barcoding that relied on unique molecular identifiers. Through fastp at Q25 and MiXCR, TCRdb rebuilt clones from the public reads, retaining in-frame beta chains. Under each unique CDR3 protein, matching rows form one entry showing the most common genes and DNA. In this sample the table shows around 490,000 distinct CDR3 sequences, 10% to 12% of which occur a single time. Of the sample, 14% falls within the top ten clones. The TCR comes from a female patient aged 2-10 years who had a stem cell transplant for aplastic anemia, so the T cells may come from the graft donor. Sequencing used PBMCs, mostly from graft donor cells, obtained 180 days after TCRalphabeta/CD19-depleted stem cell transplant. The chain is made from TRBV7-2 and TRBJ2-1; TRBD2 matches 8 bases in the middle. The DNA reads as follows: TGTGCCAGCAGCTTAGTTGGACTAGCCTCCTACAATGAGCAGTTCTTC. This yields the protein CASSLVGLASYNEQFF.